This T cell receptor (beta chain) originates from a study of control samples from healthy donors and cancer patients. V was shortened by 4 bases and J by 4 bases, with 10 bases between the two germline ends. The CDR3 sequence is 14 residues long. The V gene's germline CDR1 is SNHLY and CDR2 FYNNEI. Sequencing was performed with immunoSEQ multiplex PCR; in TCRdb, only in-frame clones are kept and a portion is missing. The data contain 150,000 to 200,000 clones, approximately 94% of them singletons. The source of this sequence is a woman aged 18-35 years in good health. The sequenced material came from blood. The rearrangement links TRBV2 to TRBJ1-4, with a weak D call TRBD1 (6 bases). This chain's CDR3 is CASSGTARNEKLFF. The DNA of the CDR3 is TGTGCCAGCAGTGGGACAGCCCGTAATGAAAAACTGTTTTTT.